This T cell receptor (beta chain) was captured in a study of tumor-infiltrating lymphocytes in glioblastoma multiforme. Three nested ARM-PCR rounds with V-beta and C-beta primers built TCRB libraries. Input was 0.5 to 0.6 ug total RNA, reverse-transcribed with a C-beta primer. A single record per CDR3 protein comes from TCRdb applying MiXCR to the multiplex PCR reads. Of 25,000 to 40,000 distinct CDR3 sequences in the sample, 60% to 65% were seen once. About this clonotype itself: The antigen is unknown. Sequence at one end of the junction differs from germline and may be a read error.

General study points: The TCR and somatic mutation analysis included just one glioblastoma patient.

This TCR was sampled from a male donor with glioblastoma. Sequenced material: brain tumor tissue.

The CDR3 DNA reads as TGTGTCAGCAGCTTAGGACTCACCCCTGATCAAGAGACCCAGTACTTC. Translated, it gives CVSSLGLTPDQETQYF. The V and J genes are TRBV11-3 and TRBJ2-5; D might be TRBD2 (5 bases). The germline V gene has CDR1 SGHNT and CDR2 YENEEA. The CDR3 has 16 residues.